Below, 28 T cell receptor beta chains from the same sample are listed, as sequenced in a study of PD-L1 blockade in urothelial cancer. TCRdb's table, derived via immunoSEQ multiplex PCR, lists solely in-frame clones and lacks some. The top ten clones hold approximately 2.8% of a sample with around 25,000 clones, around 88% of them seen once. The source material was PBMCs, sampled around atezolizumab (anti-PD-L1) treatment. Every receptor here comes from a man aged 45 to 65 with urothelial cancer.

CDR3 region: CASSQDYGGGTEAFF. The CDR3 bases are TGTGCCAGCAGCCAAGATTACGGGGGAGGCACTGAAGCTTTCTTT. The chain employs TRBV14 and TRBJ1-1; possible D gene TRBD1, 5 bases. Trimming cost V 0 bases and J 4 bases, with 12 bases left between them. Germline V gene sequence: CDR1 SGHDN, CDR2 FVKESK. The CDR3 sequence is 15 residues long.

V is TRBV4-3 and J is TRBJ2-6; perhaps TRBD1 as D (6 bases). There are 16 residues in the CDR3. Trimming took off 1 base at V and 1 base at J, with 8 bases between the two ends. Germline lookup yields CDR1 LGHNA and CDR2 YSLEER. This CDR3 reads CASSQVQGSGANVLTF. Written as DNA, the CDR3 is TGCGCCAGCAGCCAAGTACAGGGTTCTGGGGCCAACGTCCTGACTTTC.

A word on this clone: Other DNA variants within this sample encode the same CDR3. The genes are TRBV28 and TRBJ2-7; no reliable D call. The germline CDR1 and CDR2 sequences are MDHEN and SYDVKM. Trimming stripped 5 bases from V and 0 bases from J, with 5 bases between. The length of the CDR3 is 12 residues. The CDR3 DNA reads TGTGCCAGCAGTCTCCTCTCCTACGAGCAGTACTTC. This translates into CASSLLSYEQYF.

The CDR3 region has the DNA TGTGCCAGCAGTTCCCCATCAGGGGTCTACAATGAGCAGTTCTTC. Translation: CASSSPSGVYNEQFF. V and J are TRBV28 and TRBJ2-1, with a possible D match to TRBD1 (6 bases). This CDR3 is built from 15 residues. Germline lookup yields CDR1 MDHEN and CDR2 SYDVKM. Deletions cut 4 bases from V and 3 bases from J, with 13 bases between.

The table lists this clone with a count of one. The chain joins TRBV9 to TRBJ2-7, with 9 bases identical to TRBD1. Germline V gene lookup returns CDR1 SGDLS and CDR2 YYNGEE. The CDR3 is made up of 14 amino acids. V lost 3 bases to trimming and J lost 1 base; unmatched junction nucleotides: 2. The CDR3 loop reads CASSGGQGSYEQYF. CDR3 DNA: TGTGCCAGCAGCGGGGGACAGGGTTCCTACGAGCAGTACTTC.

This rearrangement joins TRBV13 to TRBJ2-1; 15 bases match TRBD2. CDR1 and CDR2 from the germline V gene are PRHDT and FYEKMQ (reference sequence). The CDR3 consists of 18 residues. The ends lost 1 base at V and 9 bases at J; junction bases unmatched: 10. Here the CDR3 reads CASSLEGLAGGSSIEQFF. The CDR3 nucleotides read TGTGCCAGCAGCTTAGAGGGACTAGCGGGGGGTTCCAGCATTGAGCAGTTCTTC.

The genes are TRBV19 and TRBJ2-1, with 7 bases aligning to TRBD2. Germline V lookup: CDR1 LNHDA, CDR2 SQIVND (reference sequence). The CDR3 extends over 12 amino acids. The trim removed 6 bases at V and 9 bases at J, leaving 5 bases unmatched. CDR3 region: CASRGTGGEQFF. CDR3 bases: TGTGCCAGTAGAGGGACGGGGGGTGAGCAGTTCTTC.

The J gene is TRBJ2-1, the V gene TRBV7-3; 8 bases line up with TRBD2. Germline V lookup: CDR1 SGHTA, CDR2 FQGTGA. Losses at the gene ends were 0 bases for V and 5 bases for J; bases not matched to a gene: 3. The CDR3 is 15 residues long. The CDR3 region has the DNA TGTGCCAGCAGCTTAACTAGCGGGGTAAACAATGAGCAGTTCTTC. Translated: CASSLTSGVNNEQFF. Based on the CDR3 plus reference TRBV7-3 and TRBJ2-1, the full variable domain is GAGVSQTPSNKVTEKGKYVELRCDPISGHTALYWYRQSLGQGPEFLIYFQGTGAADDSGLPNDRFFAVRPEGSVSTLKIQRTERGDSAVYLCASSLTSGVNNEQFFGPGTRLTVL.

The V gene is TRBV7-3, the J gene TRBJ2-3; D is unresolved. The CDR3 has 15 amino acids. Germline loops: CDR1 SGHTA, CDR2 FQGTGA. V lost 2 bases, J lost 2 bases, and 11 bases lay in between. CDR3 residues: CASSLWPTNTDTQYF. The DNA for the CDR3 is TGTGCCAGCAGCTTATGGCCGACAAACACAGATACGCAGTATTTT. The full variable domain, in which reference TRBV7-3 and TRBJ2-3 provide the parts outside the CDR3, is GAGVSQTPSNKVTEKGKYVELRCDPISGHTALYWYRQSLGQGPEFLIYFQGTGAADDSGLPNDRFFAVRPEGSVSTLKIQRTERGDSAVYLCASSLWPTNTDTQYFGPGTRLTVL.

The chain carries TRBV9 and TRBJ2-5; 9 nucleotides line up with TRBD2. This CDR3 spans 17 amino acids. Trimming removed 4 bases from V and 5 bases from J; junction bases left unmatched: 15. Germline CDR1 SGDLS, CDR2 YYNGEE. The CDR3 nucleotides read TGTGCCAGCAGCTCTCCCGGCGGGGGGGCGGGGTATGAGACCCAGTACTTC. Translation gives CASSSPGGGAGYETQYF. Looking up the rest from reference TRBV9 and TRBJ2-5 gives the full variable domain: DSGVTQTPKHLITATGQRVTLRCSPRSGDLSVYWYQQSLDQGLQFLIQYYNGEERAKGNILERFSAQQFPDLHSELNLSSLELGDSALYFCASSSPGGGAGYETQYFGPGTRLLVL.

The CDR3 DNA follows: TGTGCCAGCATTAAAGGAGAAGCGAACACTGAAGCTTTCTTT. It codes for CASIKGEANTEAFF. V is TRBV6-1 and J is TRBJ1-1, with unresolved D. V lost 7 bases, J lost 1 base, and 13 bases lay in between. The CDR3 extends over 14 amino acids. The germline gives CDR1 MNHNS, CDR2 SASEGT.

The chain couples TRBV20-1 to TRBJ1-3; D gene ambiguous. The germline V gene encodes CDR1 DFQATT and CDR2 SNEGSKA (reference sequence). This CDR3 has 11 amino acids. V dropped 3 bases and J dropped 4 bases, with 4 bases sitting between them. The CDR3 loop is CSASPGNTIYF. The CDR3, as DNA: TGCAGTGCTAGCCCGGGAAACACCATATATTTT.

DNA for the CDR3: TGTGCCAGCAGTTGGAGGGTCTCCTACAATGAGCAGTTCTTC. This gives the protein CASSWRVSYNEQFF. The chain joins TRBV6-5 to TRBJ2-1; perhaps TRBD2 as D (6 bases). Germline V gene data show CDR1 as MNHEY and CDR2 as SVGAGI. CDR3 size: 14 residues. The V gene lost 4 bases and the J gene lost 0 bases, with 7 bases spanning the gap.

J is TRBJ2-7 and V is TRBV25-1, with 10 bases identical to TRBD1. CDR1 and CDR2 from the germline V gene are MGHDK and SYGVNS. This CDR3 is 15 amino acids long. The V gene end was trimmed by 2 bases and the J gene end by 3 bases; junction bases not matched to a gene: 4. DNA of the CDR3: TGTGCCAGCAGTGAACCCGGGACAGGGGACTACGAGCAGTACTTC. This codes for CASSEPGTGDYEQYF.

The chain recombines TRBV9 with TRBJ2-7, with TRBD2 matching over 12 bases. Germline CDR1 reads SGDLS; CDR2 reads YYNGEE. V shed 0 bases and J 0 bases; nucleotides not matched to a gene: 10. This CDR3 is built from 19 residues. The CDR3 protein is CASSVGVRTSGKTSYEQYF. In DNA form, the CDR3 reads TGTGCCAGCAGCGTAGGGGTCCGGACTAGCGGGAAGACCTCCTACGAGCAGTACTTC.

The rearrangement links TRBV5-1 to TRBJ2-3, with D perhaps TRBD2 (6 bases). The CDR3 is made up of 16 amino acids. The ends were cut back, 3 bases at V and 1 base at J, with 15 bases in the middle. CDR1 is SGHRS and CDR2 is YFSETQ in the germline V gene. Written as DNA, the CDR3 is TGCGCCAGCAGCTCCGAGGACTATCTGCGCACAGATACGCAGTATTTT. It encodes CASSSEDYLRTDTQYF. The full variable domain, with the rest looked up from reference TRBV5-1 and TRBJ2-3, is KAGVTQTPRYLIKTRGQQVTLSCSPISGHRSVSWYQQTPGQGLQFLFEYFSETQRNKGNFPGRFSGRQFSNSRSEMNVSTLELGDSALYLCASSSEDYLRTDTQYFGPGTRLTVL.

V and J are TRBV13 and TRBJ2-1; 9 nucleotides align to TRBD2. In germline, CDR1 is PRHDT, CDR2 FYEKMQ (reference sequence). The ends lost 2 bases at V and 12 bases at J; junction bases unmatched: 5. The CDR3 totals 13 residues. The chain's CDR3 is CASSLSAGGPQFF. The CDR3 DNA is TGTGCCAGCAGCTTATCGGCGGGGGGGCCGCAGTTCTTC.

V and J are TRBV28 and TRBJ1-1, with a weak D call TRBD1 (5 bases). The germline V gene has CDR1 MDHEN and CDR2 SYDVKM. Trimming removed 2 bases from V and 4 bases from J, with 11 bases in between. This CDR3 spans 14 amino acids. The CDR3 DNA reads TGTGCCAGCAGTTTAGGCAGGGTCGGCACTGAAGCTTTCTTT. This translates into CASSLGRVGTEAFF.

The chain recombines TRBV4-1 with TRBJ2-7; 12 nucleotides agree with TRBD2. This CDR3 has 18 amino acids. Germline lookup yields CDR1 MGHRA and CDR2 YSYEKL. J lost 1 base, V lost 5 bases, and 12 bases had no gene match. As DNA, the CDR3 is TGCGCCAGCAGCTTCCGAGCGGTGACTAGCGGGAGTTCCTACGAGCAGTACTTC. Amino acid sequence: CASSFRAVTSGSSYEQYF.

J is TRBJ2-7 and V is TRBV5-6, with 7 bases fitting TRBD2. CDR1 and CDR2 from the germline V gene are SGHDT and YYEEEE. The trim removed 5 bases at V and 1 base at J, leaving 9 bases unmatched. CDR3 length equals 15 residues. CDR3 amino acids: CASRKAGLVSYEQYF. CDR3 sequence (DNA): TGTGCCAGCAGGAAGGCTGGACTAGTTTCCTACGAGCAGTACTTC.

V and J are TRBV5-5 and TRBJ2-7, with 11 bases that match TRBD1. Germline CDR1 SGHKS, CDR2 YYEKEE (reference sequence). The J segment lost 5 bases and the V segment lost 3 bases, leaving 16 bases of the junction unmatched. The CDR3 has 18 amino acids. CDR3 in amino acids: CASSSGTGGFTYTHEQYF. Here the CDR3 DNA reads TGTGCCAGCAGCTCGGGGACAGGGGGTTTTACCTATACCCACGAGCAGTACTTC.

This clone was recorded a few times. V is TRBV14 and J is TRBJ1-3, with D uncertain. The ends were cut back, 0 bases at V and 8 bases at J, with 11 bases in the middle. The CDR3 runs to 14 residues. CDR1 SGHDN and CDR2 FVKESK come from the germline V gene. The CDR3 loop is CASSQELGSHTIYF. CDR3 in DNA: TGTGCCAGCAGCCAAGAGCTGGGCTCGCACACCATATATTTT.

The rearrangement uses TRBV11-2 and TRBJ2-3; 7 nucleotides align to TRBD2. The V gene's germline CDR1 is SGHAT and CDR2 FQNNGV. The trim removed 1 base at V and 1 base at J, leaving 5 bases unmatched. The CDR3 loop spans 16 amino acids. The chain's CDR3 is CASSLGAGPGTDTQYF. The CDR3 coding sequence is TGTGCCAGCAGCTTAGGAGCGGGGCCAGGCACAGATACGCAGTATTTT.

This rearrangement joins TRBV28 to TRBJ2-1, with 7 bases fitting TRBD1. This CDR3 has 15 amino acids. CDR1 MDHEN and CDR2 SYDVKM come from the germline V gene. Losses at the gene ends were 3 bases for V and 5 bases for J; bases not matched to a gene: 7. The CDR3 DNA reads TGTGCCAGCAGTTTGACAGGGTATGATAACAATGAGCAGTTCTTC. It translates to CASSLTGYDNNEQFF.

This clone turned up a few times. The chain recombines TRBV10-3 with TRBJ2-7, with TRBD2 matching over 13 bases. J lost 3 bases, V lost 2 bases, and 1 base had no gene match. This CDR3 comprises 15 residues. Germline CDR1 and CDR2: ENHRY and SYGVKD. The CDR3 DNA reads TGTGCCATCAGTGAGGGGACTAGCGGGATCTACGAGCAGTACTTC. This translates into CAISEGTSGIYEQYF.

The chain has TRBV5-5 and TRBJ2-5; unclear D gene. Germline V CDR1 and CDR2: SGHKS, YYEKEE (reference sequence). The length of the CDR3 is 12 residues. V lost 1 base and J lost 4, with 5 bases in between. The CDR3 is CASSLSRETQYF. The CDR3 nucleotides read TGTGCCAGCAGCTTGTCTCGAGAGACCCAGTACTTC. Variable domain in full (rest from reference TRBV5-5 and TRBJ2-5): DAGVTQSPTHLIKTRGQQVTLRCSPISGHKSVSWYQQVLGQGPQFIFQYYEKEERGRGNFPDRFSARQFPNYSSELNVNALLLGDSALYLCASSLSRETQYFGPGTRLLVL.

This chain joins TRBV14 and TRBJ2-2; D is possibly TRBD1 (6 bases). The CDR3 extends over 17 amino acids. Germline CDR1 is SGHDN and CDR2 is FVKESK. With 2 bases removed from V and 4 bases from J, the gap between germline ends came to 17 bases. In DNA, the CDR3 is TGTGCCAGCAGCCAACCCCCAGCAGGGGTAGGCACCGGGGAGCTGTTTTTT. Translating gives CASSQPPAGVGTGELFF.

This clone showed up just a few times. The V and J genes are TRBV7-8 and TRBJ1-5; D is unclear. CDR3 length equals 13 residues. Germline loops: CDR1 SGHVS, CDR2 FQNEAQ. V was cut by 3 bases and J by 5 bases, with 8 bases left in between. CDR3 bases: TGTGCCAGCAGCTTTAATCGGGATCAGCCCCAGCATTTT. Its translation: CASSFNRDQPQHF.